This T cell receptor beta chain was profiled in a study of blood T cell repertoires in COVID-19. The protocol was immunoSEQ multiplex PCR, while the TCRdb copy is restricted to in-frame clones and leaves out a portion. The repertoire holds under 200,000 clones, 86% seen once, with 10% to 11% in the top ten. The CDR3 is 16 residues long. Trimming took 3 bases from V and 2 from J; bases not matched to a gene: 5. Germline assignment: CDR1 SGHAT and CDR2 FQNNGV. The clonotype comes from a woman aged 55-69 years with COVID-19, enrolled during active disease. This chain connects TRBV11-2 to TRBJ2-3; 10 nucleotides line up with TRBD2. Material for sequencing was peripheral blood. The CDR3 is CASSFLAGGHTDTQYF. The CDR3 region has the DNA TGTGCCAGCAGCTTCTTAGCGGGAGGCCACACAGATACGCAGTATTTT.